Listed here are 32 T cell receptor beta chains from one sample, sequenced in a study of blood T cells in healthy people across ages (dated by TCRdb to the mid-2010s). Library method: 5' RACE. TCRdb shows the sequencer as Illumina HiSeq 2500. A second roughly 7 to 11 cycle PCR used a sample-barcoded 5' primer and a J-beta primer mix. TCRdb's own reprocessing of the public reads used fastp at Q25 and MiXCR and kept productive beta chains. Every entry covers one CDR3 protein and lists the most common genes and DNA from its rows. The sample yields 1.4 million to 1.5 million distinct CDR3 sequences; 42% were counted once. 7.9% of the sample belongs to the ten largest clones. What was sequenced was blood. These receptors were obtained from a woman aged 18-29 years in good health.

This clonotype was seen at least ten times. This sequence joins TRBV4-1 and TRBJ2-3; unclear D gene. Germline loops: CDR1 MGHRA, CDR2 YSYEKL. The V end was cut by 1 base, the J end by 0 bases, with 5 bases between. The CDR3 has 14 amino acids. The CDR3, as DNA: TGCGCCAGCAGCCAAGCACCTAGCACAGATACGCAGTATTTT. The encoded protein is CASSQAPSTDTQYF.

The rearrangement links TRBV20-1 to TRBJ2-3; D uncertain. The CDR3 has 15 residues. Trimming left V 0 bases short and J 0 bases short, with 10 bases between. Germline-derived CDR1 and CDR2 are DFQATT and SNEGSKA (reference sequence). The CDR3 here is CSARDLTGSTDTQYF. The DNA of the CDR3 is TGCAGTGCTAGAGATCTCACTGGAAGCACAGATACGCAGTATTTT.

This chain connects TRBV6-1 to TRBJ2-7, with D uncertain. The V and J ends lost 2 bases and 0 bases respectively, with 8 bases between them. This CDR3 has 14 residues. Per the germline V gene, CDR1 is MNHNS and CDR2 is SASEGT. In nucleotides, the CDR3 is TGTGCCAGCAGTGAATGGTCGGGCTCCTACGAGCAGTACTTC. Amino acid sequence: CASSEWSGSYEQYF.

This clonotype showed up just once. The genes are TRBV9 and TRBJ1-2; 7 bases match TRBD1. Germline values: CDR1 SGDLS, CDR2 YYNGEE. This CDR3 has 15 residues. Trimming took 3 bases from V and 0 from J; bases not matched to a gene: 5. In DNA, the CDR3 is TGTGCCAGCAGCGCCTCACAGGGGACTAACTATGGCTACACCTTC. Its translation: CASSASQGTNYGYTF.

This chain links TRBV2 with TRBJ1-4; possibly TRBD1 for D (5 bases). The germline V gene encodes CDR1 SNHLY and CDR2 FYNNEI. This CDR3 spans 13 amino acids. V shed 3 bases and J shed 10 bases, with 12 bases lying between them. CDR3 loop: CASSEGGRGKLFF. In DNA form, the CDR3 reads TGTGCCAGCAGTGAGGGGGGACGCGGAAAACTGTTTTTT.

This chain connects TRBV10-2 to TRBJ2-4; TRBD2 aligns across 7 bases. The end of the DNA aligns better with TRBJ2-7, so the J call may be wrong. This CDR3 spans 14 amino acids. The germline gives CDR1 WSHSY, CDR2 SAAADI. DNA for the CDR3: TGCGCCAGCAGTGAGTGGGTAGCGGGCTACGAGCAGTACTTC. This codes for CASSEWVAGYEQYF.

This clonotype was found a few times. The rearrangement links TRBV14 to TRBJ2-3; no clear D. The V end lost 1 base, the J end lost 2 bases, and 10 bases lay between the germline ends. This CDR3 comprises 15 residues. CDR1 is SGHDN, CDR2 FVKESK, per germline. This CDR3 reads CASSQALRFTDTQYF. The CDR3 nucleotides read TGTGCCAGCAGCCAAGCCCTGAGATTCACAGATACGCAGTATTTT.

This rearrangement joins TRBV6-6 to TRBJ2-7, with 8 bases identical to TRBD1. The CDR3 spans 13 residues. The germline V gene has CDR1 MNHNY and CDR2 SVGAGI (reference sequence). The V segment lost 9 bases and the J segment 2 bases; nucleotides outside the gene matches: 6. CDR3 DNA: TGTGCCAGACCAGGGACAGGCCCCTACGAGCAGTACTTC. Its translation: CARPGTGPYEQYF.

The chain employs TRBV9 and TRBJ2-5; 8 bases are shared with TRBD2. The V gene end was trimmed by 1 base and the J gene end by 2 bases; junction bases not matched to a gene: 4. CDR1 is SGDLS, CDR2 YYNGEE, per germline. The CDR3 totals 15 residues. In nucleotides, the CDR3 is TGTGCCAGCAGCGTAATAGCGGGAATACAAGAGACCCAGTACTTC. Translation: CASSVIAGIQETQYF.

The J gene is TRBJ2-4, the V gene TRBV7-2; 13 nucleotides align to TRBD2. CDR3 length: 19 amino acids. Germline CDR1 and CDR2: SGHTA and FQGNSA. V lost 2 bases and J lost 0; bases outside the gene matches: 7. CDR3 sequence reads: CASSLLTGTSGVAKNIQYF. DNA for the CDR3: TGTGCCAGCAGCTTACTAACCGGGACTAGCGGGGTAGCCAAAAACATTCAGTACTTC. The full variable domain, its missing parts supplied by reference TRBV7-2 and TRBJ2-4, is GAGVSQSPSNKVTEKGKDVELRCDPISGHTALYWYRQSLGQGLEFLIYFQGNSAPDKSGLPSDRFSAERTGGSVSTLTIQRTQQEDSAVYLCASSLLTGTSGVAKNIQYFGAGTRLSVL.

The chain employs TRBV11-2 and TRBJ2-1; D not resolved. V was shortened by 4 bases and J by 0 bases, with 16 bases between the two germline ends. The CDR3 extends over 17 amino acids. CDR1 is SGHAT, CDR2 FQNNGV, per germline. CDR3 protein: CASSSPRIPSSYNEQFF. The CDR3 DNA reads as TGTGCCAGCAGCTCCCCGAGAATCCCTAGCTCCTACAATGAGCAGTTCTTC.

As for this clonotype: This may be a read error: a much more frequent sequence differs by one nucleotide. The chain joins TRBV4-1 to TRBJ2-1; perhaps TRBD2 as D (6 bases). CDR3 length equals 13 residues. Germline V lookup: CDR1 MGHRA, CDR2 YSYEKL. The CDR3 DNA reads as TGCGCCGGCAGCCCCCAGACTAGGTATGAGCAGTTCTTC. Residues: CAGSPQTRYEQFF.

This clonotype was detected only a few times. Written as DNA, the CDR3 is TGTGCCAGCAGTTACTCGCTAGCGGGAATACAAGAGACCCAGTACTTC. Protein sequence: CASSYSLAGIQETQYF. J is TRBJ2-5 and V is TRBV6-2 or TRBV6-3, with 9 bases lining up with TRBD2. Germline V gives CDR1 MNHEY, CDR2 SVGEGT. V lost 0 bases and J lost 2; bases outside the gene matches: 4. The CDR3 contains 16 residues.

This chain connects TRBV6-5 to TRBJ1-2; 7 bases fit TRBD1. The CDR3 is 16 residues long. Germline V gene lookup returns CDR1 MNHEY and CDR2 SVGAGI. Trimming removed 0 bases from V and 4 bases from J; junction bases left unmatched: 8. For the CDR3, the DNA is TGTGCCAGCAGTTACTCTAATCCAGGGGGAGGCTATGGCTACACCTTC. Translated, it gives CASSYSNPGGGYGYTF.

This clonotype was seen more than once but under ten times. The chain's CDR3 is CASSLGQLSSYEQYF. The CDR3 DNA follows: TGTGCCAGCAGTTTAGGACAGCTGAGCTCCTACGAGCAGTACTTC. This sequence joins TRBV27 and TRBJ2-7, with D possibly matching TRBD1 (6 bases). The CDR3 is made up of 15 amino acids. CDR1 is MNHEY, CDR2 SMNVEV, per germline (reference sequence). The germline V and J ends were trimmed by 2 bases and 0 bases, with 11 bases remaining between them.

This clonotype was seen at least ten times. This rearrangement joins TRBV7-2 to TRBJ2-7; D is tentatively TRBD1 or TRBD2 (5 bases each). Trimming pared 1 base from V and 1 base from J, leaving 11 bases between. This CDR3 comprises 15 residues. Germline V gene data show CDR1 as SGHTA and CDR2 as FQGNSA. The CDR3 nucleotides read TGTGCCAGCAGCTTAGGGGAGCAGGGATCCTACGAGCAGTACTTC. Amino acid sequence: CASSLGEQGSYEQYF.

V usage is TRBV12-3 or TRBV12-4 and J usage is TRBJ2-5; D ambiguous. The tail of the sequence fits TRBJ2-7 better, so the J call may be wrong. The CDR3 spans 13 residues. The CDR3 sequence: CASSSSPNYEQYF. The CDR3 DNA reads TGTGCCAGCAGCTCTTCGCCTAACTACGAGCAGTACTTC.

In this sample, this clonotype turned up a few times. The chain carries TRBV6-6 and TRBJ1-6; 7 positions match TRBD1. Trimming at V came to 4 bases and at J to 18 bases, leaving 15 bases not matched to a gene. CDR3 length equals 14 residues. Germline CDR1 is MNHNY and CDR2 is SVGAGI (reference sequence). CDR3 in amino acids: CASSSQGGQVAGHF. CDR3 in DNA: TGTGCCAGCAGTTCCCAGGGGGGGCAGGTTGCGGGCCACTTT.

A few counts support this clonotype. The chain has TRBV7-9 and TRBJ2-5; 7 nucleotides align to TRBD1. This CDR3 has 15 residues. V shed 5 bases, J shed 5 bases, and the junction held 11 bases outside the gene matches. The germline V gene encodes CDR1 SEHNR and CDR2 FQNEAQ (reference sequence). In DNA, the CDR3 is TGTGCCAGCAGCCTCAGGGGGTCTAGTTGGGAGACCCAGTACTTC. Translated: CASSLRGSSWETQYF. Full variable domain (remainder filled in from reference TRBV7-9 and TRBJ2-5): DTGVSQNPRHKITKRGQNVTFRCDPISEHNRLYWYRQTLGQGPEFLTYFQNEAQLEKSRLLSDRFSAERPKGSFSTLEIQRTEQGDSAMYLCASSLRGSSWETQYFGPGTRLLVL.

This clonotype turned up a few times. The chain joins TRBV20-1 to TRBJ1-6, with 7 bases fitting TRBD1. V lost 3 bases and J lost 6; bases outside the gene matches: 8. CDR1 is DFQATT and CDR2 is SNEGSKA in the germline V gene (reference sequence). The CDR3 loop spans 15 amino acids. The CDR3 sequence is CSARTGKVANSPLHF. The CDR3 nucleotides are TGCAGTGCTAGGACAGGGAAGGTGGCTAATTCACCCCTCCACTTT.

The genes are TRBV20-1 and TRBJ2-3, with D tentatively TRBD1 or TRBD2 (6 bases each). The CDR3 has 13 amino acids. V lost 6 bases to trimming and J lost 5 bases, with 15 bases between them. Germline CDR1 reads DFQATT; CDR2 reads SNEGSKA (reference sequence). Here the CDR3 DNA reads TGCAGTGCCCTAAGGGGGGCCGTAGATACGCAGTATTTT. This encodes CSALRGAVDTQYF.

This chain uses TRBV5-1 with TRBJ2-7; 8 nucleotides match TRBD2. The V and J ends lost 7 bases and 7 bases, in that order; junction bases with no gene match: 13. The CDR3 is 14 amino acids. CDR1 SGHRS and CDR2 YFSETQ come from the germline V gene. The CDR3 nucleotides read TGCGCCAGCCCCAGCGGGAGCCCCTACAATGAGCAGTACTTC. As protein: CASPSGSPYNEQYF.

The rearrangement links TRBV6-6 to TRBJ2-2, with 13 bases aligning to TRBD2. Looked up from germline, CDR1 is MNHNY and CDR2 is SVGAGI (reference sequence). The CDR3 has 16 residues. V dropped 6 bases and J dropped 4; count of bases not matched to a gene: 5. CDR3 nucleotide sequence: TGTGCCAGCAGCCTAGGGACTAGCGGGGCCACCGGGGAGCTGTTTTTT. Its protein is CASSLGTSGATGELFF.

This clonotype was counted a single time. The chain links TRBV4-1 to TRBJ2-5; unclear D gene. The CDR3 sequence is 13 residues long. Deletions cut 1 base from V and 7 bases from J, with 10 bases between. The germline V gene has CDR1 MGHRA and CDR2 YSYEKL. The CDR3 is CASSQAIVGTQYF. CDR3 coding DNA: TGCGCCAGCAGCCAAGCAATCGTCGGGACCCAGTACTTC.

This chain links TRBV27 with TRBJ2-2, with D possibly TRBD2 on 6 matching bases. V lost 5 bases and J lost 5, with 12 bases in between. Per germline, CDR1 MNHEY and CDR2 SMNVEV (reference sequence). The CDR3 sequence is 14 residues long. This chain's CDR3 is CASSRLEGTGELFF. CDR3 sequence (DNA): TGTGCCAGCAGTAGACTAGAGGGTACCGGGGAGCTGTTTTTT.

V usage is TRBV20-1 and J usage is TRBJ2-3; the D gene is possibly TRBD2 (7 bases). V lost 6 bases and J 6 bases, leaving 16 bases between the germline ends. The V gene's germline CDR1 is DFQATT and CDR2 SNEGSKA (reference sequence). This CDR3 has 13 residues. CDR3 protein: CSAAGARGDTQYF. The CDR3 nucleotides are TGCAGTGCCGCGGGGGCCCGGGGGGATACGCAGTATTTT.

The J gene is TRBJ2-7, the V gene TRBV28; D may correspond to TRBD1 or TRBD2 (5 bases each). The length of the CDR3 is 14 residues. V lost 3 bases to trimming and J lost 3 bases, with 12 bases between them. The germline V gene encodes CDR1 MDHEN and CDR2 SYDVKM. This CDR3 reads CASSLGDWGYEQYF. CDR3 sequence (DNA): TGTGCCAGCAGTTTGGGGGATTGGGGCTACGAGCAGTACTTC. Drawing the rest from reference TRBV28 and TRBJ2-7, the complete variable domain is DVKVTQSSRYLVKRTGEKVFLECVQDMDHENMFWYRQDPGLGLRLIYFSYDVKMKEKGDIPEGYSVSREKKERFSLILESASTNQTSMYLCASSLGDWGYEQYFGPGTRLTVT.

This sequence joins TRBV7-8 and TRBJ2-7; D is perhaps TRBD2 (5 bases). CDR1 is SGHVS, CDR2 FQNEAQ, per germline. The CDR3 spans 13 residues. V was cut by 7 bases and J by 0 bases, with 10 bases left in between. CDR3 coding DNA: TGTGCCAGCAATCTGGGGAGCTCCTACGAGCAGTACTTC. Translating it yields CASNLGSSYEQYF.

The chain uses TRBV14 and TRBJ2-2; D is undetermined. The CDR3 totals 15 residues. CDR1 is SGHDN, CDR2 FVKESK, per germline. V lost 10 bases and J lost 0, with 15 bases in between. For the CDR3, the DNA is TGTGCCACCCTGGCCTCGGCCACGAACACCGGGGAGCTGTTTTTT. Its translation: CATLASATNTGELFF. Combining the CDR3 with reference TRBV14 and TRBJ2-2 gives the whole variable domain EAGVTQFPSHSVIEKGQTVTLRCDPISGHDNLYWYRRVMGKEIKFLLHFVKESKQDESGMPNNRFLAERTGGTYSTLKVQPAELEDSGVYFCATLASATNTGELFFGEGSRLTVL.

This clonotype was recorded at least ten times. The chain links TRBV11-1 to TRBJ2-1; D unresolved. Trimming removed 1 base at V and 4 bases at J, with 5 bases between. From germline, CDR1 is SGHAT and CDR2 FQDESV (reference sequence). This CDR3 has 13 residues. The CDR3 bases are TGTGCCAGCAGCTTAGACCAATACAATGAGCAGTTCTTC. Encoded protein: CASSLDQYNEQFF.

The rearrangement joins TRBV18 to TRBJ1-1; possibly TRBD1 for D (6 bases). The CDR3 consists of 16 residues. The V gene lost 2 bases and the J gene lost 0 bases, with 13 bases spanning the gap. The germline gives CDR1 KGHSH, CDR2 LQKENI. The CDR3 region has the DNA TGTGCCAGCTCACCAGGAGGAGGGGGGATGAACACTGAAGCTTTCTTT. Residues: CASSPGGGGMNTEAFF.

The V call is TRBV19, the J call TRBJ1-2; 8 bases match TRBD1. V lost 10 bases, J lost 7 bases, and 11 bases stayed unmatched. Germline V gene lookup returns CDR1 LNHDA and CDR2 SQIVND (reference sequence). The CDR3 extends over 13 amino acids. The CDR3 loop is CATQGQARGGYTF. The CDR3 DNA follows: TGTGCCACCCAGGGACAGGCGAGGGGTGGCTACACCTTC.